A selection of T cell receptor beta chains follows, all from one sample in a study of early T cells in non-severe SARS-CoV-2 infection. A single record per CDR3 protein comes from TCRdb applying MiXCR to the 5' RACE reads. The data show about 83,000 distinct CDR3 sequences, 9% to 15% seen once. Sequenced material: whole blood. The origin of the receptors is an adult who was a healthcare worker with PCR-confirmed SARS-CoV-2 infection or an uninfected control (not recorded which). The CDR3 runs from the conserved cysteine through the conserved F or W. Each record gives: V gene, clone size, D gene, J gene, CDR3 DNA, CDR3 protein. The D gene is left open where the match is weak. Clone size, where shown, is once, few, many, or a class for clones that have expanded.

TRBV7-3	many	-	TRBJ2-3	TGTGCCAGCAGCTTAGTCTCCAAAGATACGCAGTATTTT	CASSLVSKDTQYF
TRBV10-3	-	TRBD2	TRBJ2-3	TGTGCCATCACCCCACTAGCGGGAGGCACAGATACGCAGTATTTT	CAITPLAGGTDTQYF
TRBV18	few	-	TRBJ1-3	TGTGCCAGCTCACCAATTTGGAGACAGGCTTCTTCTGGAAACACCATATATTTT	CASSPIWRQASSGNTIYF
TRBV11-2	many	-	TRBJ1-6	TGTGCCAGCAGCTCCCAGTACGGGGGGAATTCACCCCTCCACTTT	CASSSQYGGNSPLHF
TRBV4-1	-	TRBD1	TRBJ2-2	TGCGCCAGCAGCCAAGAGACAGGGGACTACACCGGGGAGCTGTTTTTT	CASSQETGDYTGELFF
TRBV20-1	-	-	TRBJ1-2	TGCAGTTCAACAACAACTAACCTTAACTATGGCTACACCTTC	CSSTTTNLNYGYTF
TRBV12-3/TRBV12-4	many	-	TRBJ2-7	TGTGCCAGCAGCCACTCCGCGGGGGAGCAGTACTTC	CASSHSAGEQYF
TRBV20-1	few	-	TRBJ2-5	TGCAGTGCTAGCGAACCGGGAGCACGGGAGACCCAGTACTTC	CSASEPGARETQYF
TRBV12-3/TRBV12-4	few	-	TRBJ2-7	TGTGCCAGCAGTTTAGTAGGGGCCTACGAGCAGTACTTC	CASSLVGAYEQYF
TRBV27	-	TRBD2	TRBJ2-7	TGTGCCAGCAGTTTGAGCGGACTAGCGGGCTCCTACGAGCAGTACTTC	CASSLSGLAGSYEQYF
TRBV10-3	-	TRBD1	TRBJ1-2	TGTGCCATCAAAGGGACAGGGGTTTTCGGCTACACCTTC	CAIKGTGVFGYTF
TRBV18	few	-	TRBJ1-1	TGTGCCAGCTCACCAGCGGGACAAATGAACACTGAAGCTTTCTTT	CASSPAGQMNTEAFF
TRBV7-2	-	-	TRBJ2-1	TGTGCCAGCAGCTTTCAACTTTACAATGAGCAGTTCTTC	CASSFQLYNEQFF
TRBV20-1	few	-	TRBJ1-1	TGCAGTGCTAGGGGCGCGCCCCAGGACACTGAAGCTTTCTTT	CSARGAPQDTEAFF
TRBV6-2/TRBV6-3	-	-	TRBJ2-6	TGTGCCAGCAGCCGCCCTTCTGGGGCCAACGTCCTGACTTTC	CASSRPSGANVLTF
TRBV7-2	-	-	TRBJ1-2	TGTGCCAGCAGCTTAGGAGGGGGAGGCTACACCTTC	CASSLGGGGYTF
TRBV7-9	-	-	TRBJ1-1	TGTGCCAGCAGCCCTGCGGGTTTTGGAACTGAAGCTTTCTTT	CASSPAGFGTEAFF
TRBV2	-	-	TRBJ2-1	TGTGCCAGCAGACCTCGGGCCGTTCCCAATGAGCAGTTCTTC	CASRPRAVPNEQFF
TRBV7-2	many	-	TRBJ2-1	TGTGCCAGCAGCTTAGGGGGCGATGAGCAGTTCTTC	CASSLGGDEQFF
TRBV6-2/TRBV6-3	-	TRBD2	TRBJ2-7	TGTGCCAGCAGGGTGCCCGGGACTAGCCGTGTCTACGAGCAGTACTTC	CASRVPGTSRVYEQYF
TRBV10-3	few	-	TRBJ1-5	TGTGCCATCAGTGAGTTACAGGGTGTGCAGCCCCAGCATTTT	CAISELQGVQPQHF
TRBV14	-	-	TRBJ1-4	TGTGCCAGCAGCCTCGGGACGGTTGCAACTAATGAAAAACTGTTTTTT	CASSLGTVATNEKLFF
TRBV5-1	few	TRBD2	TRBJ2-1	TGCGCCAGCAGCCAGTTCCCGGGACTAGCGGGAGTGGGCAATGAGCAGTTCTTC	CASSQFPGLAGVGNEQFF
TRBV7-2	once	-	TRBJ2-2	TGTGCCAGCAGCTTATTCCGGGACATCGGGGAGCTGTTTTTT	CASSLFRDIGELFF
TRBV10-3	few	-	TRBJ2-1	TGTGCCATCGGAGCCGGACAGTACAATGAGCAGTTCTTC	CAIGAGQYNEQFF
TRBV18	few	-	TRBJ2-1	TGTGCCAGCTCACCAGATTGGCAGGCCGGGTTATCGCAGTTCTTC	CASSPDWQAGLSQFF
TRBV2	many	-	TRBJ2-2	TGTGCCAGCAGCCCACTGGGGGGAGGAACCGGGGAGCTGTTTTTT	CASSPLGGGTGELFF
TRBV6-5	few	-	TRBJ2-5	TGTGCCAGCAGCCCGGACCGCTTCCAAGAGACCCAGTACTTC	CASSPDRFQETQYF
TRBV6-2/TRBV6-3	-	-	TRBJ1-4	TGTGCCAGCAGTTACGGTTCGAATGAAAAACTGTTTTTT	CASSYGSNEKLFF
TRBV11-2	-	-	TRBJ2-7	TGTGCCAGCAGCCCTTTGGGCCTAAGATACGAGCAGTACTTC	CASSPLGLRYEQYF
TRBV9	-	-	TRBJ2-2	TGTGCCAGCAGCGTAGTTTCGAACACCGGGGAGCTGTTTTTT	CASSVVSNTGELFF
TRBV5-4	many	-	TRBJ1-6	TGTGCCAGCAGCTTAATCGAGACACCGAATTCACCCCTCCATTTT	CASSLIETPNSPLHF
TRBV7-8	-	-	TRBJ2-7	TGTGCCAGCAGCTTCAATTCCGCCTACGAGCAGTACTTC	CASSFNSAYEQYF
TRBV7-3	many	-	TRBJ1-1	TGTGCCAGCAGCTCTTACACTGAGGATGGGAACACTGAAGCTTTCTTT	CASSSYTEDGNTEAFF
TRBV5-1	-	-	TRBJ2-5	TGCGCCAGCAGCTTGTACGGTCTGGCGGGCCAGTTCCAAGAGACCCAGTACTTC	CASSLYGLAGQFQETQYF
TRBV13	-	-	TRBJ2-2	TGTGCCAGCAGCTCTTGGGAGGCCGGGGAGCTGTTTTTT	CASSSWEAGELFF
TRBV6-6	-	-	TRBJ1-1	TGTGCCAGCAGGCAACAGGGAGGGCCCCCTGAAGCTTTCTTT	CASRQQGGPPEAFF
TRBV29-1	few	TRBD2	TRBJ2-1	TGCAGCTCCGGGGGGAATGAGCAGTTCTTC	CSSGGNEQFF
TRBV29-1	-	-	TRBJ1-2	TGCAGCGTTGAGTCGGCCGGGCCTAACTATGGCTACACCTTC	CSVESAGPNYGYTF
TRBV5-1	-	TRBD2	TRBJ2-1	TGCGCCAGCAGCTTGTTTACTAGCGGTGGTTACAATGAGCAGTTCTTC	CASSLFTSGGYNEQFF
TRBV7-9	few	-	TRBJ2-5	TGTGCCAGCAGCCCTCCAGCAGGGGAACAAGAGACCCAGTACTTC	CASSPPAGEQETQYF